These 20 T cell receptor beta chains were all obtained from the same sample, sequenced in a study of T cells in Graves' hyperthyroidism and ophthalmopathy. It was RNA transcripts that yielded the amplified TCR beta CDR3 regions. TCR CDR3 underwent first-round RT-PCR with the HTBI primer set. TCRdb processed the multiplex PCR reads anew with MiXCR; each CDR3 protein has one entry. The sample has 600,000 to 700,000 distinct CDR3 sequences, just under 45% seen once. The sample comprised peripheral blood or thyroid tissue (not recorded which). These receptor sequences come from an adult man with Graves' disease, either hyperthyroidism or ophthalmopathy (not recorded which).

The chain has TRBV19 and TRBJ1-5; D remains ambiguous. This CDR3 is 15 amino acids long. Trimming removed 1 base from V and 2 bases from J, with 9 bases in between. Germline assignment: CDR1 LNHDA and CDR2 SQIVND (reference sequence). CDR3 protein: CASSIVVLGNQPQHF. The CDR3 nucleotides read TGTGCCAGTAGTATAGTAGTACTAGGCAATCAGCCCCAGCATTTT.

The rearrangement links TRBV11-2 to TRBJ2-5; possibly TRBD1 or TRBD2 for D (5 bases each). The CDR3 contains 13 residues. Per the germline V gene, CDR1 is SGHAT and CDR2 is FQNNGV. CDR3 DNA sequence: TGTGCTAGACTGTCAGGGAGTGTGGAGACCCAGTACTTC. Encoded protein: CARLSGSVETQYF.

As to this clonotype: This may arise from a read error, as a much more abundant clone is one base away. This chain connects TRBV12-3 or TRBV12-4 to TRBJ2-7, with TRBD2 matching over 10 bases. The V segment lost 6 bases and the J segment 2 bases; nucleotides outside the gene matches: 1. The CDR3 runs 13 residues. In nucleotides, the CDR3 is TGTGCCAGCAGGACTAGCGGGCCCTACGAGCAGTACTTC. This sequence encodes CASRTSGPYEQYF.

This chain connects TRBV10-3 to TRBJ1-6, with TRBD1 identical over 7 bases. J was trimmed by 5 bases and V by 4 bases; bases with no gene match: 11. The CDR3 length is 17 residues. Germline V CDR1 and CDR2: ENHRY, SYGVKD. The CDR3 here is CAISVEQGVTNNSPLHF. CDR3 DNA: TGTGCCATCAGTGTTGAGCAGGGGGTAACGAATAATTCACCCCTCCACTTT.

The chain is built from TRBV5-1 and TRBJ1-1; 11 bases fit TRBD1. There are 13 residues in the CDR3. The V segment lost 7 bases and the J segment 5 bases; nucleotides outside the gene matches: 4. From germline, CDR1 is SGHRS and CDR2 YFSETQ. CDR3 amino acids: CASAGQGGTEAFF. CDR3 nucleotide sequence: TGCGCCAGCGCGGGACAGGGGGGGACTGAAGCTTTCTTT.

This clonotype turned up a few times. V and J are TRBV6-6 and TRBJ2-2; D remains ambiguous. Germline V gene lookup returns CDR1 MNHNY and CDR2 SVGAGI (reference sequence). This CDR3 has 14 residues. Trimming took 6 bases from V and 0 from J, leaving 8 bases between them. For the CDR3, the DNA is TGTGCCAGCAGAGACACGGCGAACACCGGGGAGCTGTTTTTT. It is translated as CASRDTANTGELFF.

The chain joins TRBV20-1 to TRBJ2-7; D may be TRBD2 (6 bases). The CDR3 is made up of 13 amino acids. The ends were cut back, 3 bases at V and 5 bases at J, with 14 bases in the middle. CDR1 is DFQATT, CDR2 SNEGSKA, per germline (reference sequence). CDR3 loop: CSASGGYEDEQYF. CDR3 coding DNA: TGCAGTGCTAGTGGGGGGTACGAGGACGAGCAGTACTTC.

This clonotype was counted ten times or more. This chain links TRBV10-3 with TRBJ1-5, with D tentatively TRBD1 (6 bases). CDR1 is ENHRY and CDR2 is SYGVKD in the germline V gene. CDR3 size: 16 residues. Trimming removed 0 bases from V and 6 bases from J, with 15 bases in between. DNA for the CDR3: TGTGCCATCAGTGAGTCGGATCCGGGGGCAGGTCAGCCCCAGCATTTT. It encodes CAISESDPGAGQPQHF.

This clonotype was recorded only once. At one end the junction does not follow the germline gene, possibly because of a read error. The rearrangement joins TRBV15 to TRBJ2-5; maybe TRBD2 (7 bases). The CDR3 is 13 amino acids. Germline CDR1 reads LNHNV; CDR2 reads YYDKDF (reference sequence). The CDR3 region is CATSKEGGEIQYF. The CDR3 DNA reads as TGTGCCACCAGTAAGGAGGGGGGGGAGATCCAGTACTTC.

This clonotype has only one observation. The chain uses TRBV10-3 and TRBJ1-6; TRBD1 aligns across 9 bases. Germline V CDR1 and CDR2: ENHRY, SYGVKD. The CDR3 has 13 residues. V was clipped by 2 bases and J by 18 bases; unmatched bases: 8. The CDR3 nucleotides read TGTGCCATCAGTGAGCGCCTGGGACAGGGTGGCCACTTT. Encoded protein: CAISERLGQGGHF.

This clonotype has a count of ten or more. The V and J genes are TRBV20-1 and TRBJ1-4; D perhaps matches TRBD1 (5 bases). Trimming took off 2 bases at V and 7 bases at J, with 8 bases between the two ends. CDR3 size: 12 residues. Germline-derived CDR1 and CDR2 are DFQATT and SNEGSKA (reference sequence). Written as DNA, the CDR3 is TGCAGTGCTAGATCGGGGGGTGAAAAACTGTTTTTT. Translating it yields CSARSGGEKLFF.

The gene calls are TRBV10-3 and TRBJ2-7; TRBD1 matches 7 bases. This CDR3 region has 18 residues. Per the germline V gene, CDR1 is ENHRY and CDR2 is SYGVKD. The J segment lost 5 bases and the V segment lost 10 bases, leaving 26 bases of the junction unmatched. CDR3 sequence: CASSEGRDSPGLLHEQYF. The CDR3 DNA reads TGTGCCAGCAGCGAGGGCAGGGACAGCCCGGGGCTTTTACACGAGCAGTACTTC.

There are a few counts of this clonotype. J is TRBJ1-2 and V is TRBV2; 7 bases are shared with TRBD1. Germline CDR1 is SNHLY and CDR2 is FYNNEI. The CDR3 extends over 14 amino acids. Trimming cost V 6 bases and J 1 base; bases outside gene matches: 5. The CDR3 sequence: CASSGTVYNYGYTF. CDR3 nucleotides: TGTGCCAGCAGCGGGACAGTCTATAACTATGGCTACACCTTC.

V gene TRBV7-9 combines with J gene TRBJ1-4; D call uncertain. There are 16 residues in the CDR3. Deletions cut 5 bases from V and 2 bases from J, with 15 bases between. Germline V gene lookup returns CDR1 SEHNR and CDR2 FQNEAQ (reference sequence). The CDR3 spells CASSQTLGTTNEKLFF. CDR3 DNA: TGTGCCAGCAGCCAGACCCTGGGAACCACTAATGAAAAACTGTTTTTT.

V and J are TRBV7-9 and TRBJ2-7; 11 bases map to TRBD1. V shed 2 bases, J shed 4 bases, and the junction held 4 bases outside the gene matches. CDR1 and CDR2 from the germline V gene are SEHNR and FQNEAQ (reference sequence). The CDR3 length is 15 residues. CDR3 nucleotides: TGTGCCAGCAGCTTACCGGGACAGGGGGGTTACGAGCAGTACTTC. Translation: CASSLPGQGGYEQYF.

This clonotype appeared a few times. This rearrangement joins TRBV29-1 to TRBJ2-2; TRBD1 agrees at 7 bases. Unmatched junction bases numbered 7, after V lost 0 bases and J lost 6 bases. From germline, CDR1 is SQVTM and CDR2 ANQGSEA. The CDR3 contains 15 residues. CDR3 residues: CSVEDLTGLPGELFF. CDR3 bases: TGCAGCGTTGAAGATCTGACAGGGCTTCCCGGGGAGCTGTTTTTT.

The chain links TRBV6-5 to TRBJ1-6; D not resolved. The CDR3 spans 18 residues. V lost 5 bases and J lost 1, with 18 bases in between. Germline V gives CDR1 MNHEY, CDR2 SVGAGI. The DNA for the CDR3 is TGTGCCAGCAGTGAAGTGCCCGTACAGCGGTCCTATAATTCACCCCTCCACTTT. Translating gives CASSEVPVQRSYNSPLHF.

J is TRBJ2-7 and V is TRBV20-1; the D gene could be TRBD1 or TRBD2 (5 bases each). The V gene lost 6 bases and the J gene lost 0 bases, with 12 bases spanning the gap. Germline loops: CDR1 DFQATT, CDR2 SNEGSKA (reference sequence). The CDR3 contains 13 residues. The CDR3 reads CSALWGSSYEQYF. The CDR3 DNA sequence: TGCAGTGCCCTGTGGGGGTCCTCCTACGAGCAGTACTTC.

With regard to this clonotype: A much larger clone differs by one base, so this may be a read error. The rearrangement uses TRBV29-1 and TRBJ1-1; the D gene is possibly TRBD1 (6 bases). Trimming took 7 bases from V and 2 from J, leaving 11 bases between them. CDR1 is SQVTM and CDR2 is ANQGSEA in the germline V gene. The CDR3 contains 12 residues. The CDR3 region has the DNA TGCAGCGCTGCGGACAGTAACACTGAAGCTTTCTTT. Amino acid sequence: CSAADSNTEAFF.

This clonotype has a handful of counts. J is TRBJ1-5 and V is TRBV24-1; 9 bases match TRBD1. The CDR3 covers 16 residues. In germline, CDR1 is KGHDR, CDR2 SFDVKD. V shed 4 bases, J shed 2 bases, and the junction held 5 bases outside the gene matches. The DNA of the CDR3 is TGTGCCACCAGTGAGAGGGGACAGGGAGGCAATCAGCCCCAGCATTTT. It translates to CATSERGQGGNQPQHF.